Listed here are 7 T cell receptor beta chains from one sample, sequenced in a study of early T cells in non-severe SARS-CoV-2 infection. MiXCR was run by TCRdb on the 5' RACE reads, yielding one entry per CDR3 protein. Seen here are about 55,000 distinct CDR3 sequences, 6.6% observed once, and the top ten hold roughly 6%. Sequences were derived from whole blood, sampled at baseline. The receptor source for this set is an adult who was a healthcare worker with PCR-confirmed SARS-CoV-2 infection or an uninfected control (not recorded which).

This clonotype was seen many times. The chain links TRBV20-1 to TRBJ1-2, with 8 bases matching TRBD1. There are 13 residues in the CDR3. Trimming cost V 5 bases and J 2 bases; bases outside gene matches: 4. The germline V gene has CDR1 DFQATT and CDR2 SNEGSKA (reference sequence). The CDR3 DNA reads TGCAGTGCTCGACAGGGGTCCAACTATGGCTACACCTTC. Amino acid sequence: CSARQGSNYGYTF.

This clonotype was seen a handful of times. V and J are TRBV29-1 and TRBJ1-1; a weak D match, TRBD1 (5 bases). Germline V lookup: CDR1 SQVTM, CDR2 ANQGSEA. The CDR3 length is 10 residues. V gave up 6 bases and J gave up 11 bases, with 13 bases separating them. The CDR3 reads CSVVDNEAFF. CDR3 in DNA: TGCAGCGTCGTGGACAACGAGGCTTTCTTT.

The chain recombines TRBV28 with TRBJ1-2; D call uncertain. V lost 1 base, J lost 3 bases, and 15 bases lay in between. Per germline, CDR1 MDHEN and CDR2 SYDVKM. The CDR3 is 16 amino acids. CDR3 sequence reads: CASSLLGDTVHYGYTF. The CDR3 coding sequence is TGTGCCAGCAGTTTATTAGGAGATACAGTTCACTATGGCTACACCTTC.

This clonotype was detected ten times or more. The rearrangement links TRBV7-6 to TRBJ1-1; D is ambiguous. CDR3 length equals 14 residues. Germline V gene lookup returns CDR1 SGHVS and CDR2 FNYEAQ. Trimming pared 3 bases from V and 0 bases from J, leaving 8 bases between. CDR3 in amino acids: CASSFGEMNTEAFF. In DNA, the CDR3 is TGTGCCAGCAGCTTTGGGGAGATGAACACTGAAGCTTTCTTT. The variable domain in full, with the rest retrieved from reference TRBV7-6 and TRBJ1-1, is GAGVSQSPRYKVTKRGQDVALRCDPISGHVSLYWYRQALGQGPEFLTYFNYEAQQDKSGLPNDRFSAERPEGSISTLTIQRTEQRDSAMYRCASSFGEMNTEAFFGQGTRLTVV.

The table lists this clonotype with many counts. The chain combines TRBV6-2 or TRBV6-3 with TRBJ2-1; the match to TRBD2 covers 9 bases. Germline V gene data show CDR1 as MNHEY and CDR2 as SVGEGT. The CDR3 has 15 residues. J lost 7 bases, V lost 4 bases, and 8 bases had no gene match. CDR3 nucleotide sequence: TGTGCCAGCAGTTTAAGAGCGGGGGGTGGTAATGAGCAGTTCTTC. This encodes CASSLRAGGGNEQFF.

The table lists this clonotype with a few counts. V and J are TRBV7-2 and TRBJ2-7; D unresolved. The CDR3 extends over 14 amino acids. With 1 base removed from V and 10 bases from J, the gap between germline ends came to 17 bases. The germline V gene encodes CDR1 SGHTA and CDR2 FQGNSA. The CDR3 region has the DNA TGTGCCAGCAGCTTAGGCGGAATTATGGTCTTTCAGTACTTC. It is translated as CASSLGGIMVFQYF.

This clonotype was detected a few times. The V and J genes are TRBV6-5 and TRBJ1-3; no firm D call. This CDR3 spans 15 amino acids. The ends were cut back, 5 bases at V and 1 base at J, with 12 bases in the middle. Germline CDR1 and CDR2: MNHEY and SVGAGI. The CDR3 here is CASSPTGASGNTIYF. Written as DNA, the CDR3 is TGTGCCAGCAGTCCCACGGGAGCGTCTGGAAACACCATATATTTT.